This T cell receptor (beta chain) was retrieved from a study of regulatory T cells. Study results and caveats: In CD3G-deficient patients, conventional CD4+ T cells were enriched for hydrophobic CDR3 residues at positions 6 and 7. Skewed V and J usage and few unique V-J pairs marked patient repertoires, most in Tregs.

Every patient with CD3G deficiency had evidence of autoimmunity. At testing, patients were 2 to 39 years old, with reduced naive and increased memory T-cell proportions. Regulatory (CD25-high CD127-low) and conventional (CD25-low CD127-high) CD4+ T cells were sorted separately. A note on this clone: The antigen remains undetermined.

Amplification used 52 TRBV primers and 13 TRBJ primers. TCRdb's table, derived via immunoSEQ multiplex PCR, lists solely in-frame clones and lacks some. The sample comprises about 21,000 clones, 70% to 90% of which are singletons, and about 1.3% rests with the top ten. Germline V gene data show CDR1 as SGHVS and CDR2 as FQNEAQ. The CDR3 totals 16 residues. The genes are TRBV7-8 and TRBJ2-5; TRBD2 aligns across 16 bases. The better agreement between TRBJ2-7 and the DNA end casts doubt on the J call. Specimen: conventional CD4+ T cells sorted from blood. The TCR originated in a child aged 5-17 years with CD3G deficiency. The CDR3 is CASSPGLAGGLYEQYF. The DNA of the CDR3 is TGTGCCAGCAGCCCGGGACTAGCGGGAGGGCTTTACGAGCAGTACTTC.